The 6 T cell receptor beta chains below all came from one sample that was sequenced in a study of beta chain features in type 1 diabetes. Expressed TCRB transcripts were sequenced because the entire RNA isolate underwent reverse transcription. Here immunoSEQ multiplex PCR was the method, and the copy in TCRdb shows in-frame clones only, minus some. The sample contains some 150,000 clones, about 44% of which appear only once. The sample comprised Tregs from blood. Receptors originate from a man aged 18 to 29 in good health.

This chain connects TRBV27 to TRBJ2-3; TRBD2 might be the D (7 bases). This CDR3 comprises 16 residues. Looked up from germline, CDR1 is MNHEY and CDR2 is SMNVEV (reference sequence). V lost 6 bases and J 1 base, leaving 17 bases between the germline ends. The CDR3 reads CASSFRGGGRTDTQYF. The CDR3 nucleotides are TGTGCCAGCAGCTTCCGGGGCGGGGGCCGCACAGATACGCAGTATTTT.

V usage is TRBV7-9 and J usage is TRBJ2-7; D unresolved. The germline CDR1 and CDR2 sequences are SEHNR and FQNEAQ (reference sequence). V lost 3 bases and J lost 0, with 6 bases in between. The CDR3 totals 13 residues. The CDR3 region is CASSFRYSYEQYF. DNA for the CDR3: TGTGCCAGCAGCTTCCGGTACTCCTACGAGCAGTACTTC.

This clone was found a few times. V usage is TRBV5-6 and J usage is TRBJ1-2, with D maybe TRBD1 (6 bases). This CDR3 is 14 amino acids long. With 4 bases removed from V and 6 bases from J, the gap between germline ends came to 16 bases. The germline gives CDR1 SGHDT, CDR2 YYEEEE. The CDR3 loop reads CASSRVQGDDGYTF. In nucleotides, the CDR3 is TGTGCCAGCAGCCGTGTACAGGGAGACGATGGCTACACCTTC. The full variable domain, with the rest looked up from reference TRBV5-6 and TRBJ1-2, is DAGVTQSPTHLIKTRGQQVTLRCSPKSGHDTVSWYQQALGQGPQFIFQYYEEEERQRGNFPDRFSGHQFPNYSSELNVNALLLGDSALYLCASSRVQGDDGYTFGSGTRLTVV.

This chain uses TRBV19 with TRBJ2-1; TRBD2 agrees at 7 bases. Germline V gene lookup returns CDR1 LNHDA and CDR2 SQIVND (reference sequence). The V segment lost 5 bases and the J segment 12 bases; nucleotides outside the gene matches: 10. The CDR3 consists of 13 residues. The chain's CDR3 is CASSLLAEGRQFF. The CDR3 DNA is TGTGCCAGTAGTCTTCTAGCGGAGGGGAGGCAGTTCTTC.

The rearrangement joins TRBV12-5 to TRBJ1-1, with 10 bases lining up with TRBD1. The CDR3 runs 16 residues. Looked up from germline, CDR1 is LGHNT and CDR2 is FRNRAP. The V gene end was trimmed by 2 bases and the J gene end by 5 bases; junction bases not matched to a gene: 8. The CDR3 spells CASGLSRGTGDTEAFF. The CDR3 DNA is TGTGCTAGTGGTTTGTCCAGGGGGACAGGGGATACTGAAGCTTTCTTT.

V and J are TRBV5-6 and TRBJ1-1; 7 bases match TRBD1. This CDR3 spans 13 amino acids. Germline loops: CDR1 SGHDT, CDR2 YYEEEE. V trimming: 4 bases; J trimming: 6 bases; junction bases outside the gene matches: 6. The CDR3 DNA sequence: TGTGCCAGCAGCGAGACAGGGCCCCCTGAAGCTTTCTTT. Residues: CASSETGPPEAFF.